What follows is one TCR beta chain and its context. Its antigen remains unidentified. No base-level quality is on record; no much larger clone is a single base apart. TCR CDR3 regions were amplified from genomic DNA by multiplex PCR using the deep immunoSEQ assay. Extracted genomic DNA from each cell subset was distributed evenly across all wells of several immunoSEQ 96-well plates, and each plate was treated as a replicate. For sorted subsets, around 0.2 ug of genomic DNA, equivalent to around 30,000 T cell genomes, went into each replicate PCR. Purified libraries were measured with a Qubit 3.0 fluorometer, size-checked on a Bioanalyzer 2100, and measured again with the KAPA Library Quantification kit. A separate single-read 150-cycle Illumina NextSeq 550 flow cell was used to sequence each immunoSEQ 96-well plate. Per the source publication's procedure: Because only junctional sequences without quality scores were contained in the immunoSEQ output, filtering matching that applied to full-length reads could not be performed. Sequences were annotated with PyIR, a Python wrapper for IgBLAST v1.9, using IMGT germline references to assign V/J genes and CDR3. Reads with weak V/J assignments (E-value above 1e-6), missing CDR3, stop codons, out-of-frame junctions, or ambiguous translated residues were removed. A V3J clonotype was defined by an identical inferred V gene, J gene, and CDR3 amino acid sequence. Percentage overlap between repertoires was computed as shared unique clonotypes divided by the size of the smaller repertoire. Three approaches were used to assess repertoire richness: RTK rarefaction, the Chao1 estimator, and Recon v2.1 estimates of unobserved clonotypes. Generation probabilities for all TCRbeta clonotypes obtained by the gDNA method from a handful of donors were computed using OLGA. The table was pulled from immuneACCESS by TCRdb, which kept in-frame rearrangements only. Such tables lose some clones; where checked, under half of the loss comes from unresolved V genes, and the rest has no known cause. Clone size and V and J calls were adopted from that table, with D and trimming inferred from the DNA. For this sample there are around 2.1 million clones; more than 85% appear just once. The top ten clones comprise 1.5% to 2% of the sample.

This sample is drawn from a study of shared clonotypes between healthy human individuals (dated by TCRdb to the early 2020s). With regard to the full study: The cohort included three men and a couple of women between 18 and 49 years of age. Per donor, three plates each were used for CD4 naive and CD4 memory, two for CD8 naive, and one for CD8 memory. To estimate repertoire size and how much clonotype sharing occurs between individuals, the study deeply sequenced the blood TCR repertoires of roughly 5 healthy adults. To increase sequencing depth and limit assay-specific biases, TCR repertoire library preparation and sequencing were carried out by different laboratories using diverse techniques. Leukapheresis yielded between about 0.9 and 9 billion PBMCs per donor. Broader findings and caveats from the paper: Naive subsets generally had larger estimated clonotype richness than memory subsets. Only blood was sampled, and tissue TCR repertoires likely differ from those in blood. Across a handful of donors, about 4.5% of naive CD4, roughly 3.5% of naive CD8, approximately 2.5% of memory CD4, and under 0.45% of memory CD8 clonotypes were shared. Higher generation probabilities were observed for clonotypes shared by all four sorted-subset donors than for non-shared clonotypes. Even with the large sequencing depth, rarefaction of the sorted-subset datasets indicated that sequencing was incomplete. The small number of donors limited the genetic and exposure-history diversity represented. Pairwise subsampling led to the expectation that sequencing depth would affect the degree of clonotype sharing among donors.

CD8 naive samples were obtained by positive selection for CCR7 among CD45RO-negative cells, yielding a CD45RA+CCR7+ population from which TemRA cells were excluded. Donors were healthy HIV-negative adults with no recently reported acute infections or vaccinations. Every donor was a Caucasian adult residing in Nashville, Tennessee, USA. After blood collection by leukapheresis, PBMCs were isolated using Ficoll-Histopaque density gradient centrifugation and then cryopreserved in the vapor phase of liquid nitrogen. Analytical flow cytometry was used to check the purity and quantity of every magnetically sorted T cell population. From each sorted fraction, genomic DNA was isolated and quantified by UV absorbance on a Nanodrop 2000c. Sequencing was done on a sample of naive CD8+ T cells from PBMCs. The intended sense of this specimen's cell subset or site label: CD45RA+CCR7+. The sequence was obtained from a young man in good health. Some clones in this sample may be carry-over from other donors' samples.

The DNA sequence is given as TGTGCCAGCAGCCCGCAGACAGGCGACCAGGCGGGACAGTACTTC. This yields the protein CASSPQTGDQAGQYF. The rearranged chain carries TRBV13 and TRBJ2-7, with the D segment possibly TRBD1 or TRBD2, each aligning over 6 bases. The CDR3 spans 15 residues, from the cysteine through the phenylalanine. Only the CDR3 region is kept as DNA, spanning 45 bases read in frame from base 1. V is clipped by 5 bases and J by 10 bases, and the sequence between their germline boundaries is 24 bases long. CDR1 and CDR2, looked up from the germline V gene (reference sequence), are PRHDT and FYEKMQ.